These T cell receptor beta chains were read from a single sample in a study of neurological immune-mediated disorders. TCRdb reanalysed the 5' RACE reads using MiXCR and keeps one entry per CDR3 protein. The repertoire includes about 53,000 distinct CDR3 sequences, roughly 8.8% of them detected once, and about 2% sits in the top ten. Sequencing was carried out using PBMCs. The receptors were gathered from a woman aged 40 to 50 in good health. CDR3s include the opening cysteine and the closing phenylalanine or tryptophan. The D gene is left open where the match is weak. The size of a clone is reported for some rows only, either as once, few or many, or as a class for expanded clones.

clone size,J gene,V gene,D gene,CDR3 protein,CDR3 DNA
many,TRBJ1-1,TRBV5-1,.,CASSLGVAARAEAFF,TGCGCCAGCAGCTTGGGGGTAGCAGCGAGGGCTGAAGCTTTCTTT
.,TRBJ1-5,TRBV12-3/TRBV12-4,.,CTSTLRGMTQSQHF,TGTACCAGCACCCTACGGGGGATGACTCAGTCCCAGCATTTT
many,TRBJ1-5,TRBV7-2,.,CASSLRGWTQPQHF,TGTGCCAGCAGCTTACGAGGGTGGACCCAGCCCCAGCATTTT
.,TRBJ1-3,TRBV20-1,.,CSARPRRTSGNTIYF,TGCAGTGCTAGACCCCGGCGGACCTCTGGAAACACCATATATTTT
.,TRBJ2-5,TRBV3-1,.,CASSPRTQETQYF,TGTGCCAGCAGCCCCCGAACCCAAGAGACCCAGTACTTC
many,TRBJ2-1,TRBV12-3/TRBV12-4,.,CASSPRRNEQFF,TGTGCCAGCAGTCCCCGTCGTAATGAGCAGTTCTTC
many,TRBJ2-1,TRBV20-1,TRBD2,CSARSPGGTSGRVVEQFF,TGCAGTGCTAGATCGCCGGGGGGAACTAGCGGGAGAGTGGTTGAGCAGTTCTTC
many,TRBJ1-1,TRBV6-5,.,CASSRGTEAFF,TGTGCCAGCAGCCGCGGCACTGAAGCTTTCTTT
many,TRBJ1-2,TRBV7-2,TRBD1,CASSPQGAANYGYTF,TGTGCCAGCAGCCCACAGGGGGCCGCTAACTATGGCTACACCTTC
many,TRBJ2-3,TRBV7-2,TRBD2,CASSLVAGTRTDTQYF,TGTGCCAGCAGCTTAGTAGCGGGAACCCGCACAGATACGCAGTATTTT
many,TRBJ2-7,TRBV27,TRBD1,CASGYSGGTAAEQYF,TGTGCCAGCGGCTACTCAGGGGGTACCGCCGCCGAGCAGTACTTC
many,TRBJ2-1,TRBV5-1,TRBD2,CASSVIAGGYNEQFF,TGCGCCAGCAGCGTCATAGCGGGAGGGTACAATGAGCAGTTCTTC
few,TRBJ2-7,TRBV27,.,CASSYRASSYEQYF,TGTGCCAGCAGCTACAGGGCGAGCTCCTACGAGCAGTACTTC
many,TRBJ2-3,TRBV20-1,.,CSASARPASTDTQYF,TGCAGTGCTAGTGCCAGGCCGGCCTCCACAGATACGCAGTATTTT
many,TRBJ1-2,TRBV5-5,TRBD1,CASRAGQGASTF,TGTGCCAGCAGAGCGGGACAGGGGGCAAGCACCTTC
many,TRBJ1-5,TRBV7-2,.,CASSLARDSNQPQHF,TGTGCCAGCAGCTTAGCCAGAGATAGCAATCAGCCCCAGCATTTT
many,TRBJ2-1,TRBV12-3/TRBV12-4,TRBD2,CASSLQTSGGTEQFF,TGTGCCAGCAGTCTCCAGACTAGCGGGGGGACCGAGCAGTTCTTC
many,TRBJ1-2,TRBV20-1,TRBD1,CSARGQGTYGYTF,TGCAGTGCTAGGGGACAGGGTACCTATGGCTACACCTTC
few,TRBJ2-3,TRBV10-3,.,CAIAGADTQYF,TGTGCCATCGCCGGGGCGGATACGCAGTATTTT
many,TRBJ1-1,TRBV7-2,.,CASSLWGREGAEAFF,TGTGCCAGCAGCTTATGGGGCAGGGAGGGGGCTGAAGCTTTCTTT
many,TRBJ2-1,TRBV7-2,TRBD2,CASSLTTSSGEQFF,TGTGCCAGCAGCCTTACGACTAGCTCGGGTGAGCAGTTCTTC
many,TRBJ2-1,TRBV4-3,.,CASSPFGGPTNNEQFF,TGCGCCAGCAGCCCCTTCGGCGGACCGACGAACAATGAGCAGTTCTTC
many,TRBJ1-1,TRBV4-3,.,CASSQVQDFSEAFF,TGCGCCAGCAGCCAAGTCCAGGATTTCTCTGAAGCTTTCTTT
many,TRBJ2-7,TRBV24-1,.,CATSVTRDYEQYF,TGTGCCACCAGTGTAACACGAGACTACGAGCAGTACTTC
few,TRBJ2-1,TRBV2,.,CASTPGGAGQGEQFF,TGTGCCAGCACCCCCGGAGGTGCAGGGCAAGGGGAGCAGTTCTTC
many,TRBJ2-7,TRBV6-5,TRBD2,CASSPGGGLYEQYF,TGTGCCAGCAGTCCGGGCGGGGGGCTCTACGAGCAGTACTTC
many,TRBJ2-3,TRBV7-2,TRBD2,CASSLDLAGGDTQYF,TGTGCCAGCAGCTTAGATCTGGCGGGGGGAGATACGCAGTATTTT
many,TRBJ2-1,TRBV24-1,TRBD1,CATSDPNSGTGGVNEQFF,TGTGCCACCAGTGACCCCAATTCCGGGACAGGGGGTGTGAATGAGCAGTTCTTC
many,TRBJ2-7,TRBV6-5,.,CASSYSAPAYEQYF,TGTGCCAGCAGTTACTCGGCGCCAGCCTACGAGCAGTACTTC